This passage covers 16 T cell receptor beta chains from one sample sequenced in a study of identical twins. TCRdb passed the 5' RACE reads through MiXCR, listing each CDR3 protein once. The data contain fewer than 900,000 distinct CDR3 sequences, roughly 18% of them singletons. The data also belong to a second study, concerning T cells expressing NK-cell markers.

Sample: PBMCs. All receptors come from a woman aged 18-29 years in good health.

This chain connects TRBV7-9 to TRBJ2-1; TRBD2 matches 8 bases. V lost 4 bases and J lost 5; bases outside the gene matches: 13. This CDR3 is 17 amino acids long. The germline V gene encodes CDR1 SEHNR and CDR2 FQNEAQ (reference sequence). The CDR3 sequence is CASSSPIGLAENNEQFF. CDR3 DNA sequence: TGTGCCAGCAGCTCCCCCATCGGACTAGCCGAAAACAATGAGCAGTTCTTC.

The chain has TRBV5-1 and TRBJ1-2; no firm D call. V shed 0 bases and J shed 10 bases, with 13 bases lying between them. Germline V lookup: CDR1 SGHRS, CDR2 YFSETQ. The length of the CDR3 is 13 residues. CDR3 in amino acids: CASSLEPYRPYTF. The CDR3, as DNA: TGCGCCAGCAGCTTGGAACCCTATCGTCCCTACACCTTC.

This clonotype was seen more than once but under ten times. The chain employs TRBV12-3 or TRBV12-4 and TRBJ2-1; no definite D call. V was clipped by 2 bases and J by 7 bases, with 9 bases between them. This CDR3 comprises 13 residues. The DNA for the CDR3 is TGTGCCAGCAGTTTAACCGTGGGGAATGAGCAGTTCTTC. This gives the protein CASSLTVGNEQFF.

This clonotype has more than one count but fewer than ten. Its ends do not fully match the called genes, so a read error is possible. V and J are TRBV12-3 or TRBV12-4 and TRBJ2-7, with D possibly TRBD2 on 7 matching bases. The CDR3 is 12 residues long. The CDR3 bases are TGTGCCAGCAACCGAGGGGGACTAACTCGGCACTTC. This gives the protein CASNRGGLTRHF.

The chain is built from TRBV12-3 or TRBV12-4 and TRBJ2-7; no clear D gene. CDR3 size: 15 residues. With 1 base removed from V and 0 bases from J, the gap between germline ends came to 10 bases. The CDR3: CASSLGPLLSYEQYF. The CDR3 bases are TGTGCCAGCAGTTTAGGACCTCTCCTCTCCTACGAGCAGTACTTC.

The chain employs TRBV29-1 and TRBJ2-5; a weak D match, TRBD2 (5 bases). Looked up from germline, CDR1 is SQVTM and CDR2 is ANQGSEA. The V end lost 7 bases, the J end lost 1 base, and 10 bases lay between the germline ends. The CDR3 is made up of 12 amino acids. CDR3 DNA: TGCAGCGCCAGGACTGCCCAAGAGACCCAGTACTTC. Translating it yields CSARTAQETQYF.

This clonotype was observed a handful of times. The chain links TRBV5-1 to TRBJ2-3, with no clear D. With 5 bases removed from V and 2 bases from J, the gap between germline ends came to 9 bases. CDR1 and CDR2 from the germline V gene are SGHRS and YFSETQ. CDR3 length: 13 residues. CDR3: CASRERVTDTQYF. The CDR3 nucleotides are TGCGCCAGCAGGGAAAGGGTCACAGATACGCAGTATTTT.

In this sample, this clonotype turned up a few times. V usage is TRBV24-1 and J usage is TRBJ2-3; 9 bases line up with TRBD2. Germline-derived CDR1 and CDR2 are KGHDR and SFDVKD. The CDR3 extends over 14 amino acids. V gave up 6 bases and J gave up 3 bases; unmatched junction bases: 3. The CDR3 DNA reads as TGTGCCACCAGTAACGCGGGGGGGACAGATACGCAGTATTTT. Its protein is CATSNAGGTDTQYF.

The chain couples TRBV5-1 to TRBJ2-7, with D perhaps matching TRBD1 (5 bases). V lost 4 bases and J 6 bases, leaving 14 bases between the germline ends. This CDR3 has 13 amino acids. Germline CDR1 reads SGHRS; CDR2 reads YFSETQ. The DNA for the CDR3 is TGCGCCAGCAGCGGCAGGGAAATCGGCGAGCAGTACTTC. It yields the protein CASSGREIGEQYF.

This chain connects TRBV6-1 to TRBJ2-3; D gene ambiguous. The CDR3 is made up of 11 amino acids. CDR1 and CDR2 (germline): MNHNS, SASEGT. V gave up 7 bases and J gave up 6 bases, with 8 bases separating them. CDR3 sequence: CASTIWDTQYF. The CDR3, as DNA: TGTGCCAGCACTATTTGGGATACGCAGTATTTT.

The rearrangement joins TRBV20-1 to TRBJ1-2; 7 nucleotides align to TRBD1. V lost 2 bases and J lost 4; bases outside the gene matches: 4. CDR3 size: 13 residues. Germline lookup yields CDR1 DFQATT and CDR2 SNEGSKA (reference sequence). The CDR3: CSARPGQTYGYTF. The CDR3 region has the DNA TGCAGTGCTAGACCGGGACAGACCTATGGCTACACCTTC.

The J gene is TRBJ1-1, the V gene TRBV12-3 or TRBV12-4; no reliable D call. The CDR3 runs 14 residues. The germline V and J ends were trimmed by 2 bases and 6 bases, with 13 bases remaining between them. CDR3 nucleotide sequence: TGTGCCAGCAGTTTACTTCATAGGATCGCTGAAGCTTTCTTT. This gives the protein CASSLLHRIAEAFF.

The rearrangement links TRBV20-1 to TRBJ1-2; D gene unclear. The V end was cut by 3 bases, the J end by 8 bases, with 13 bases between. The CDR3 is 12 residues long. Per the germline V gene, CDR1 is DFQATT and CDR2 is SNEGSKA (reference sequence). The CDR3 region is CSASPGVGGYTF. As DNA, the CDR3 is TGCAGTGCTAGCCCCGGGGTGGGGGGCTACACCTTC.

The chain recombines TRBV5-1 with TRBJ2-5; D might be TRBD2 (5 bases). V lost 7 bases, J lost 2 bases, and 15 bases lay in between. Germline CDR1 is SGHRS and CDR2 is YFSETQ. The CDR3 consists of 14 residues. The CDR3 DNA reads as TGCGCCAGCTCCCCAGGCGGAGGTCAAGAGACCCAGTACTTC. Protein sequence: CASSPGGGQETQYF.

The chain links TRBV5-6 to TRBJ2-1, with D perhaps matching TRBD1 (5 bases). CDR3 length equals 13 residues. V was trimmed by 4 bases and J by 6 bases, leaving 11 bases between them. From germline, CDR1 is SGHDT and CDR2 YYEEEE. The CDR3 DNA reads TGTGCCAGCAGCCCAGGGCTCCTCAATGAGCAGTTCTTC. Residues: CASSPGLLNEQFF.

The rearrangement uses TRBV12-3 or TRBV12-4 and TRBJ2-5; 9 bases fit TRBD1. The ends lost 0 bases at V and 7 bases at J; junction bases unmatched: 3. This CDR3 is built from 14 residues. The CDR3 sequence: CASSLAPDRGTQYF. The CDR3 coding sequence is TGTGCCAGCAGTTTAGCGCCGGACAGGGGGACCCAGTACTTC.